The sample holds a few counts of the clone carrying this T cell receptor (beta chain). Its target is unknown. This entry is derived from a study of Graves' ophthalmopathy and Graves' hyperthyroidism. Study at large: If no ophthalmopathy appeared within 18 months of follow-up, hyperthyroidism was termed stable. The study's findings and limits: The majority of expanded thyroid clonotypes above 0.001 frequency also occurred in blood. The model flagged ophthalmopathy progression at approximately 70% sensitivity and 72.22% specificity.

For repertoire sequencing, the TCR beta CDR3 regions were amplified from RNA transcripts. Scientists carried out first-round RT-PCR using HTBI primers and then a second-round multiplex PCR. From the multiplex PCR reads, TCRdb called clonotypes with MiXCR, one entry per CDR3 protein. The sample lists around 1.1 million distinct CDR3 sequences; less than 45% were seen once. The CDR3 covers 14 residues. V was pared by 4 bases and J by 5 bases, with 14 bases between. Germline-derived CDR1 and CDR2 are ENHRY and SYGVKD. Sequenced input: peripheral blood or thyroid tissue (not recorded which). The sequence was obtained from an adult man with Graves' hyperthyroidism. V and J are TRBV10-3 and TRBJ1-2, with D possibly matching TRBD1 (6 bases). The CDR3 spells CAISGTGTPYGYTF. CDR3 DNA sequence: TGTGCCATCAGTGGGACCGGGACACCGTATGGCTACACCTTC.